Listed below are T cell receptor beta chains from one sample, sequenced in a study of cytomegalovirus exposure and HLA in healthy donors. TCRdb keeps only in-frame clones here, not all; method: immunoSEQ multiplex PCR. The data show approximately 120,000 clones, 80% to 90% seen once. Sequencing was carried out using PBMCs. The receptors were sampled from a woman aged 18-35 years in good health and CMV-seronegative. The conserved cysteine and the conserved F or W are not part of the CDR3 here.

V	J	CDR3
TRBV6-5	TRBJ2-7	ASSYAGGSYEQY
TRBV28	TRBJ1-5	ASSSVEPQH
TRBV7-9	TRBJ2-7	ASSLAAEAYEQY
TRBV10-1	TRBJ2-5	ASSDPGQGKETQY
TRBV27	TRBJ1-1	ASHTRWNTEAF
TRBV10-3	TRBJ1-5	AISEADFNQPQH
TRBV14	TRBJ1-1	ASSPVRDPTEAF
TRBV30	TRBJ2-3	AWREAGDSTDTQY
TRBV29-1	TRBJ2-5	SSIAGVGETQY
TRBV5-6	TRBJ2-6	ASSFRSAGSGANVLT
TRBV27	TRBJ1-1	ASSPGGDTEAF
TRBV7-2	TRBJ2-7	ASSSGSSYEQY
TRBV4-3	TRBJ2-6	ASSQDDEGATGANVLT
TRBV29-1	TRBJ2-7	SVAGRFPPTFSYEQY
TRBV5-8	TRBJ1-3	ASSFLSSGNTIY
TRBV6-5	TRBJ1-5	ASSYGRKNQPQH